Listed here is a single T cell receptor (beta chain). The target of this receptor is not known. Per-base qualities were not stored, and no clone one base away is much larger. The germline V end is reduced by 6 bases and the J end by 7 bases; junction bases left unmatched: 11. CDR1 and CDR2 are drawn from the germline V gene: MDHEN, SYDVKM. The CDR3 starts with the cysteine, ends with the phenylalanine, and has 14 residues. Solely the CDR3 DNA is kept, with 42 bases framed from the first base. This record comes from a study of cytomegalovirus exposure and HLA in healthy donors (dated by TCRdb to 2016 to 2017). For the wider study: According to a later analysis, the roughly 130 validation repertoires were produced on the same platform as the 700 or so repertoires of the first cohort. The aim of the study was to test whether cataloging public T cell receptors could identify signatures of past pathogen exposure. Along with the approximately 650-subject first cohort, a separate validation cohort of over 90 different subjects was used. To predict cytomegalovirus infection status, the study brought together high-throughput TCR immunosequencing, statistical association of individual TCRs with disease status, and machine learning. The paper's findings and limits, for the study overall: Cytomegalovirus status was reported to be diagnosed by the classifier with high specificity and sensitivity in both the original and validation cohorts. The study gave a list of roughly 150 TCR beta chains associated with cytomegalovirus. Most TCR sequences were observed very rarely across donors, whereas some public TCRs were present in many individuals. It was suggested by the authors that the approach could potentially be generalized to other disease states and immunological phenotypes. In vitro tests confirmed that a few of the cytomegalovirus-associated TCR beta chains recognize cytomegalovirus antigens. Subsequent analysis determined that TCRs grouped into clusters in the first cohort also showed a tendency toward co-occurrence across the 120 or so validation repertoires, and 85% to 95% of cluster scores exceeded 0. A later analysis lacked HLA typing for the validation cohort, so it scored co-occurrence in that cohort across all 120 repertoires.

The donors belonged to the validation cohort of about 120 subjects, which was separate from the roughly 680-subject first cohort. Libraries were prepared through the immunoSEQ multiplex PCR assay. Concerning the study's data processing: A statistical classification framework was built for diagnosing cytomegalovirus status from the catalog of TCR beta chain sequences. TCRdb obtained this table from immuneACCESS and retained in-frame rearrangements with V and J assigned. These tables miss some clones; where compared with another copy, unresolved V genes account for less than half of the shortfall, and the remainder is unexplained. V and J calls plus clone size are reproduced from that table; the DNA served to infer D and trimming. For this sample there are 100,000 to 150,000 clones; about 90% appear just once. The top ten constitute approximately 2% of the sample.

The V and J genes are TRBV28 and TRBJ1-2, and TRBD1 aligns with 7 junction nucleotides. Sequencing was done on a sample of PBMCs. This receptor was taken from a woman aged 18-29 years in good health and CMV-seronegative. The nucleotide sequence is TGTGCCAGCAGCATAAGAGGGGGCTATGGTGGCTACACCTTC. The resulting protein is CASSIRGGYGGYTF.